This section outlines one T cell receptor beta chain sequence together with its context. This sample stems from a study of blood T cell repertoires in COVID-19. About the research overall: Acute and convalescent COVID-19 samples came from the United States, Italy and Spain. PBMCs, B-cell-depleted T cells, or T cells provided the cDNA or gDNA that made up the material.

In germline, CDR1 is SNHLY, CDR2 FYNNEI. The V segment lost 5 bases and the J segment 4 bases; nucleotides outside the gene matches: 4. The length of the CDR3 is 14 residues. Original processing notes: Counts of nucleated cells, estimated from reference gene primer amplification, were obtained. Measured with immunoSEQ multiplex PCR; TCRdb has only the in-frame clones, and not every one. That table supplies the V and J calls and clone size; D and trimming were determined from the DNA. Among about 190,000 clones listed, around 90% were seen once. The gene calls are TRBV2 and TRBJ2-7; 11 positions agree with TRBD2. Specimen: peripheral blood. The receptor was derived from a man in his forties with acute or convalescent COVID-19. The CDR3 protein is CASSPSGGPYEQYF. CDR3 nucleotide sequence: TGTGCCAGCAGTCCTAGCGGGGGGCCTTACGAGCAGTACTTC. Looking up the rest from reference TRBV2 and TRBJ2-7 gives the full variable domain: EPEVTQTPSHQVTQMGQEVILRCVPISNHLYFYWYRQILGQKVEFLVSFYNNEISEKSEIFDDQFSVERPDGSNFTLKIRSTKLEDSAMYFCASSPSGGPYEQYFGPGTRLTVT.